This is a list of T cell receptor beta chains from one sample in a study of blood T cell repertoires in COVID-19. Profiling relied on immunoSEQ multiplex PCR, and the TCRdb table lists in-frame clones only, not all of them. The sample contains approximately 400,000 clones, 88% of which appear only once. Sequences were obtained from peripheral blood. The receptors derive from a woman in her 50s with COVID-19, enrolled during active disease. Both conserved end residues are part of each CDR3. A D gene is named only where the DNA matches it firmly. Only part of the rows carry a size: once, few, many, or a class if the clone is expanded.

clone_size	d_call	cdr3_length	j_call	v_call	cdr3_nt	cdr3_aa
.	.	14	TRBJ2-3	TRBV6-5	TGTGCCAGCAGTCGCACGTCGGGCACAGATACGCAGTATTTT	CASSRTSGTDTQYF
.	TRBD2	15	TRBJ2-3	TRBV2	TGTGCCAGCACTGAAAGGACTAGAGTTGGAGATACGCAGTATTTT	CASTERTRVGDTQYF
.	TRBD1	12	TRBJ2-1	TRBV7-2	TGTGCCAGCAGCAACCTCCCGGACAGGAAGTTCTTC	CASSNLPDRKFF
.	TRBD1	13	TRBJ1-1	TRBV7-9	TGTGCCAGCAGAGCGGGACAGGGGCAAGAAGCTTTCTTT	CASRAGQGQEAFF
.	.	13	TRBJ2-7	TRBV6-5	TGTGCCAGCTTCCTAGAGATGGGAGCCGAGCAGTACTTC	CASFLEMGAEQYF
few	.	13	TRBJ2-5	TRBV3-1/TRBV3-2	TGTGCCAGCAGCCAAGGGCGGCGCGCGGCCCAGTACTTC	CASSQGRRAAQYF
.	TRBD1	15	TRBJ1-2	TRBV24-1	TGTGCCACCAGCCAACCCGGGACAGGGGGCGATGGCTACACCTTC	CATSQPGTGGDGYTF
few	TRBD1	16	TRBJ2-7	TRBV10-1	TGCGCCAGCAGTGAGTTTGGGACAGGGGGCTCTTCCGAGCAGTACTTC	CASSEFGTGGSSEQYF
.	.	16	TRBJ1-4	TRBV5-5	TGTGCCAGCAGACCAACAGGGTCGACAACTAATGAAAAACTGTTTTTT	CASRPTGSTTNEKLFF
.	.	19	TRBJ1-5	TRBV19	TGTGCCAGTAGCCGATTATCCCTAGGGGGATTTAGGAGCAATCAGCCCCAGCATTTT	CASSRLSLGGFRSNQPQHF
.	.	15	TRBJ1-1	TRBV11-2	TGTGCCAGCAGCTTAGGAGGGAGATTGAACACTGAAGCTTTCTTT	CASSLGGRLNTEAFF
.	.	13	TRBJ2-1	TRBV5-1	TGCGCCAGCAGAGAGGGTTCCCCCAATGAGCAGTTCTTC	CASREGSPNEQFF
.	TRBD1	13	TRBJ1-2	TRBV5-3	TGTGCCAGAAGCCTGGACAGGGGGCAGCGCTACACCTTC	CARSLDRGQRYTF
.	TRBD1	15	TRBJ1-4	TRBV19	TGTGCCAGTAGTCCACGGACAGGGCGAAATGAAAAACTGTTTTTT	CASSPRTGRNEKLFF
.	TRBD2	13	TRBJ2-2	TRBV28	TGTGCCAGCTGGGGGGGGAATCCCGGGGAGCTGTTTTTT	CASWGGNPGELFF
.	.	15	TRBJ1-6	TRBV2	TGTGCCAGCTACAGGAGGGACGCCTATAATTCACCCCTCCACTTT	CASYRRDAYNSPLHF
.	TRBD2	14	TRBJ2-2	TRBV29-1	TGCAGCGTTGACCCAGCGGGGGGCAGCGGGGAGCTGTTTTTT	CSVDPAGGSGELFF
.	.	16	TRBJ2-4	TRBV3-1/TRBV3-2	TGTGCCAGCAGCCAAGAACGGAGGGACGGACTAAACATTCAGTACTTC	CASSQERRDGLNIQYF
.	TRBD1	11	TRBJ1-2	TRBV29-1	TGCAGCGTTAAGGGGGCTAGTGGCTACACCTTC	CSVKGASGYTF
.	.	15	TRBJ2-3	TRBV9	TGTGCCAGCAGCGAAGGACTTCTCAGTGCGGATACGCAGTATTTT	CASSEGLLSADTQYF
.	.	14	TRBJ1-3	TRBV3-1/TRBV3-2	TGTGCCAGCAGCCACATGGTTAGTGGAAACACCATATATTTT	CASSHMVSGNTIYF
.	.	15	TRBJ2-7	TRBV4-1	TGCGCCAGCAGCCATAGTTTAGGACGGGGAGACGAGCAGTACTTC	CASSHSLGRGDEQYF
many	TRBD2	16	TRBJ2-7	TRBV13	TGTGCCAGCAGCACCCAAGGATGGGGAGGGACCTACGAGCAGTACTTC	CASSTQGWGGTYEQYF
.	.	16	TRBJ2-2	TRBV5-1	TGCGCCAGCAGCTTGGGCGGGGCCACGAACACCGGGGAGCTGTTTTTT	CASSLGGATNTGELFF
.	.	13	TRBJ1-5	TRBV19	TGTGCCACTCGTGGACAGTTTCGTCAGCCCCAGCATTTT	CATRGQFRQPQHF
.	TRBD1	16	TRBJ1-4	TRBV2	TGTGCCAGCAGTCGGGGACAGGCGTCTATTAATGAAAAACTGTTTTTT	CASSRGQASINEKLFF
once	.	13	TRBJ1-1	TRBV5-1	TGCGCCAGCAGCTCCGCCCGAGACACTGAAGCTTTCTTT	CASSSARDTEAFF
.	.	15	TRBJ1-1	TRBV4-1	TGCGCCAGCAGCCCCTTTTTGGGCTCCGGCGCTGAAGCTTTCTTT	CASSPFLGSGAEAFF
.	.	12	TRBJ2-7	TRBV11-2	TGTGCCAGCAGCTTAGATATCAGTGAGCAGTACTTC	CASSLDISEQYF
.	TRBD1	15	TRBJ2-1	TRBV4-1	TGCGCCAGCAGCCCCCGACAGGGATCCTACAATGAGCAGTTCTTC	CASSPRQGSYNEQFF
.	TRBD1	16	TRBJ1-1	TRBV7-2	TGTGCCAGCAGCTTCGGTCCCGAGGGGGCTCGGACTGAAGCTTTCTTT	CASSFGPEGARTEAFF
.	TRBD1	15	TRBJ2-7	TRBV5-1	TGCGCCAGCGCCAGTCTCCGACGGACAGGGGACGAGCAGTACTTC	CASASLRRTGDEQYF
.	TRBD1	15	TRBJ2-7	TRBV28	TGTGCCAGCACCCAGGGCCGGGACAGCTCCTACGAGCAGTACTTC	CASTQGRDSSYEQYF
.	TRBD1	17	TRBJ1-4	TRBV9	TGTGCCAGCAGCCCCCCCCCGACAGGGGCTGGGGGGGAAAAACTGTTTTTT	CASSPPPTGAGGEKLFF
.	.	15	TRBJ2-1	TRBV7-8	TGTGCCAGCAGCCTATCGGGGTTCTCCTACAATGAGCAGTTCTTC	CASSLSGFSYNEQFF
.	TRBD1	12	TRBJ2-7	TRBV28	TGTGCCAGCCGGGACAGGGGTTACGAGCAGTACTTC	CASRDRGYEQYF
.	.	13	TRBJ2-3	TRBV7-2	TGTGCCAGCAGCCCATGGTCGGCAGATACGCAGTATTTT	CASSPWSADTQYF
once	TRBD1	15	TRBJ1-2	TRBV9	TGTGCCAGCAGCGTGGGGACAGGGGCGGACTATGGCTACACCTTC	CASSVGTGADYGYTF
.	TRBD1	15	TRBJ1-5	TRBV3-1/TRBV3-2	TGTGCCAGCTTTCTCCAGGGGGCTCGAGGGCAGCCCCAGCATTTT	CASFLQGARGQPQHF
few	.	14	TRBJ2-3	TRBV24-1	TGTGCCACCAGTGCGGGAGAGACTCGAGATACGCAGTATTTT	CATSAGETRDTQYF
.	TRBD2	14	TRBJ2-7	TRBV5-1	TGCGCCAGCGCGCGGACTCGGGGGGTGGACGAGCAGTACTTC	CASARTRGVDEQYF
.	.	14	TRBJ2-7	TRBV18	TGTGCCAGCTCAGCCGCCGGACAGAGCTACGAGCAGTACTTC	CASSAAGQSYEQYF
once	.	13	TRBJ1-2	TRBV27	TGTGCCAGCAGTCCACGGGGGGACTATGGCTACACCTTC	CASSPRGDYGYTF
.	.	13	TRBJ2-5	TRBV19	TGTGCCAGTAGCTTACTCGCGCGGGAGACCCAGTACTTC	CASSLLARETQYF
.	TRBD1	13	TRBJ1-1	TRBV30	TGTGCCTGGAGGGGACAGTCGAACACTGAAGCTTTCTTT	CAWRGQSNTEAFF
.	TRBD1	13	TRBJ1-6	TRBV2	TGTGCCATTCGGACAGGGTTGAATTCACCCCTCCACTTT	CAIRTGLNSPLHF
.	TRBD1	20	TRBJ1-5	TRBV28	TGTGCCAGCAGTTCTCCCGAGGTCGAGGGGACAGCTCCGAGGGGACAGCCCCAGCATTTT	CASSSPEVEGTAPRGQPQHF
.	TRBD2	15	TRBJ2-7	TRBV3-1/TRBV3-2	TGTGCCAGCAGCTCCCGGACTAGCGGGGGCTACGAGCAGTACTTC	CASSSRTSGGYEQYF
.	.	15	TRBJ1-2	TRBV4-2	TGTGCCAGCAGCCAAGAAAGCCTAGCTAACTATGGCTACACCTTC	CASSQESLANYGYTF
few	.	14	TRBJ1-5	TRBV7-5	.	CARSFGRGNQPQHF
once	.	10	TRBJ1-1	TRBV5-5	TGTGCCAGCAGCCCCTCTATAGCTTTCTTT	CASSPSIAFF
once	.	14	TRBJ1-1	TRBV10-1	TGCGCCAGCAGTGTTAGCAGAAGGAACACTGAAGCTTTCTTT	CASSVSRRNTEAFF
.	.	11	TRBJ2-7	TRBV30	TGTGCCTGCGGTAGCTCCTACGAGCAGTACTTC	CACGSSYEQYF
once	.	12	TRBJ2-7	TRBV29-1	TGCAGCGTTGGAGGGAGCTCCTACGAGCAGTACTTC	CSVGGSSYEQYF
.	TRBD1	15	TRBJ1-1	TRBV7-6	TGTGCCAGCAGCTCCCTGGACAGGGGCACCACTGAAGCTTTCTTT	CASSSLDRGTTEAFF
once	.	17	TRBJ1-4	TRBV3-1/TRBV3-2	TGTGCCAGCAGCCAAGATTTACTGCCCGCAACTAATGAAAAACTGTTTTTT	CASSQDLLPATNEKLFF
.	.	12	TRBJ1-4	TRBV30	TGTGCCTGGAGTGGGAGGAATGAAAAACTGTTTTTT	CAWSGRNEKLFF